This T cell receptor beta chain appears in the sequencing data of a study of OX40 agonist ivuxolimab in advanced cancers. Study-level information: Past anti-PD-1, anti-PD-L1 or anti-CTLA-4 therapy was accepted, and 30% to 45% had received some. Findings of the study overall: CD8+ T cells (on average) carried more expanded clones than CD4+ T cells. Some of the nonresponding patients also showed low levels of normalized T-cell clonal expansion.

The CDR3 consists of 15 residues. The V end was cut by 3 bases, the J end by 1 base, with 12 bases between. Germline CDR1 reads WNHNN; CDR2 reads SYGVQD (reference sequence). Assay used: immunoSEQ multiplex PCR; TCRdb lists only in-frame clones, some missing. The repertoire holds tens of thousands of clones, with about 85% as singletons. Autoimmune disease history or systemic immunosuppression led to patients being barred. This clone was found a few times. The antigen is undetermined. This receptor was identified in an adult with an advanced solid tumor such as melanoma, head and neck, liver or kidney cancer. Sequencing used CD4+ or CD8+ T cells sorted from blood, obtained in a trial of the OX40 agonist ivuxolimab. This chain links TRBV10-1 with TRBJ1-1; weak D call: TRBD1 (5 bases). The CDR3 coding sequence is TGCGCCAGCAGTGATCCGGGACTCGGGAACACTGAAGCTTTCTTT. This gives the protein CASSDPGLGNTEAFF.